This TCR beta chain was documented in a study of T cell changes during pregnancy in multiple sclerosis. Profiling relied on immunoSEQ multiplex PCR, and the TCRdb table lists in-frame clones only, not all of them. The sample contains tens of thousands of clones, about 90% of which appear only once. This CDR3 comprises 13 residues. The V end was cut by 5 bases, the J end by 5 bases, with 15 bases between. The germline CDR1 and CDR2 sequences are SQVTM and ANQGSEA. The chain recombines TRBV29-1 with TRBJ1-2; D perhaps matches TRBD1 (6 bases). This specimen was CD8+ T cells from peripheral blood mononuclear cells, taken after pregnancy. The sequence was obtained from a female donor with multiple sclerosis, enrolled in a pregnancy study. CDR3 amino acids: CSVRAGQGYGYTF. DNA of the CDR3: TGCAGCGTTCGGGCAGGGCAGGGGTATGGCTACACCTTC.